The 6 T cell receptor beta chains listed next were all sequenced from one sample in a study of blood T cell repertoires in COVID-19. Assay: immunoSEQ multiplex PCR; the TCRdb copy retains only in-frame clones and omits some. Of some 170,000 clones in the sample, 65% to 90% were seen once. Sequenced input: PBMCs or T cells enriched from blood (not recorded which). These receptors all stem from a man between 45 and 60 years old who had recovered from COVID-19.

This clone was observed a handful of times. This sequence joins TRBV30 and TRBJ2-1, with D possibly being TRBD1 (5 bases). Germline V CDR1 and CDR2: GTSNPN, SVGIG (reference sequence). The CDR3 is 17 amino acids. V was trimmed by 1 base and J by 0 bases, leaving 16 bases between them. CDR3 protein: CAWSDQGWASSYNEQFF. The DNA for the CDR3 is TGTGCCTGGAGTGACCAGGGTTGGGCAAGCTCCTACAATGAGCAGTTCTTC.

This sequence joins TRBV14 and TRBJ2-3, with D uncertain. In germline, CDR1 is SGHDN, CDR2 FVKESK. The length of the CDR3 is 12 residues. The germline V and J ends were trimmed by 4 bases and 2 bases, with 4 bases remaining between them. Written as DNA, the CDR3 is TGTGCCAGCAGCCCCTTCACAGATACGCAGTATTTT. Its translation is CASSPFTDTQYF.

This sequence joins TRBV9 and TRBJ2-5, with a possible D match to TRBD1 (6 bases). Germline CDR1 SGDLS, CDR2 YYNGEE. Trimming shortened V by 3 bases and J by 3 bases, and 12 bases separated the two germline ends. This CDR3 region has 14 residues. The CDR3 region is CASSAGQLEETQYF. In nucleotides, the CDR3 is TGTGCCAGCAGCGCAGGACAGCTGGAAGAGACCCAGTACTTC. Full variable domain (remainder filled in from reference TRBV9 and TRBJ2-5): DSGVTQTPKHLITATGQRVTLRCSPRSGDLSVYWYQQSLDQGLQFLIQYYNGEERAKGNILERFSAQQFPDLHSELNLSSLELGDSALYFCASSAGQLEETQYFGPGTRLLVL.

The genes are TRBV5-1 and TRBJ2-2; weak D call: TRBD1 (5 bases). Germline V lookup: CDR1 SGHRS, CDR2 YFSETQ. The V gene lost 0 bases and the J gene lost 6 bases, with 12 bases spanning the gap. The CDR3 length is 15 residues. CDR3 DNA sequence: TGCGCCAGCAGCTTGGGCAGGGCGACGGCCGGGGAGCTGTTTTTT. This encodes CASSLGRATAGELFF. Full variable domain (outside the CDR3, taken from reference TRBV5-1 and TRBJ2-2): KAGVTQTPRYLIKTRGQQVTLSCSPISGHRSVSWYQQTPGQGLQFLFEYFSETQRNKGNFPGRFSGRQFSNSRSEMNVSTLELGDSALYLCASSLGRATAGELFFGEGSRLTVL.

CDR3 residues: CASSYLERGTEAFF. The CDR3 nucleotides read TGTGCCAGCAGTTACCTGGAGAGAGGCACTGAAGCTTTCTTT. The chain has TRBV6-5 and TRBJ1-1, with no clear D. Germline V gene lookup returns CDR1 MNHEY and CDR2 SVGAGI. V was shortened by 2 bases and J by 4 bases, with 11 bases between the two germline ends. The length of the CDR3 is 14 residues.

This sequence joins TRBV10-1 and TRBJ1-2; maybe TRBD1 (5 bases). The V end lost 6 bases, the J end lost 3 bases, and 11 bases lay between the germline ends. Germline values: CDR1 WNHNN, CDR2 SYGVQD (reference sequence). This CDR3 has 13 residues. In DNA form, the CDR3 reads TGCGCCAGCAGCAGGGATTTGGACTATGGCTACACCTTC. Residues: CASSRDLDYGYTF.